Sequencing of this T cell receptor (beta chain) was carried out in a study of T cells in Graves' hyperthyroidism and ophthalmopathy. Study-wide findings and caveats: Among clonotypes expanded in thyroid above 0.001, most were also found in blood.

This clonotype was detected many times. What it recognizes is unknown. Ophthalmopathy cases scored 3 or more on the Clinical Activity Score and 4 or more on NOSPECS grade, with duration below 3 months. Germline assignment: CDR1 MDHEN and CDR2 SYDVKM. The CDR3 length is 13 residues. V lost 5 bases and J 13 bases, leaving 18 bases between the germline ends. TCR beta CDR3 region amplification was performed from RNA transcripts. A set of HTBI primers served as the primers for a first-round RT-PCR of the TCR CDR3. TCRdb reprocessed the multiplex PCR reads via MiXCR and lists one record per CDR3 protein. The sample includes about 270,000 distinct CDR3 sequences, roughly 20% of them seen just once.

The receptor comes from a young man with Graves' ophthalmopathy. The sample comprised blood. The chain combines TRBV28 with TRBJ2-1; D may be TRBD1 (6 bases). The CDR3 sequence is CASSPTGTRDQFF. The DNA for the CDR3 is TGTGCCAGCAGTCCGACCGGGACAAGGGATCAGTTCTTC.